Listed here are 11 T cell receptor beta chains from one sample, sequenced in a study of cytomegalovirus exposure and HLA in healthy donors. 60 Vbeta and 13 Jbeta primers were used in PCR. Sequencing used immunoSEQ multiplex PCR; TCRdb keeps in-frame clones, though not all of them. The sample has approximately 160,000 clones, roughly 80% seen once. The specimen was PBMCs. Receptor source: a girl aged 2-10 years in good health and CMV-seropositive.

This chain links TRBV7-3 with TRBJ1-2; tentative D call: TRBD1 (5 bases). V dropped 5 bases and J dropped 5 bases, with 12 bases sitting between them. CDR1 is SGHTA and CDR2 is FQGTGA in the germline V gene. CDR3 size: 13 residues. CDR3: CASSASDSYGYTF. CDR3 nucleotides: TGTGCCAGCAGCGCATCTGACAGTTATGGCTACACCTTC.

The chain is built from TRBV7-9 and TRBJ1-1; 8 bases line up with TRBD1. The CDR3 loop spans 12 amino acids. The germline gives CDR1 SEHNR, CDR2 FQNEAQ (reference sequence). With 1 base clipped from V and 8 bases from J, the junction kept 0 bases outside the gene matches. The CDR3 reads CASSLGDREAFF. The CDR3 DNA reads TGTGCCAGCAGCTTAGGGGACAGGGAAGCTTTCTTT.

This chain connects TRBV15 to TRBJ2-3; the match to TRBD2 covers 13 bases. This CDR3 contains 18 residues. Trimming at V came to 3 bases and at J to 5 bases, leaving 11 bases not matched to a gene. CDR1 and CDR2 from the germline V gene are LNHNV and YYDKDF (reference sequence). CDR3 sequence (DNA): TGTGCCACCAGCAGTCTGGGACTAGCGGGACGTGTGGAAGATACGCAGTATTTT. Translated, it gives CATSSLGLAGRVEDTQYF.

This chain links TRBV7-3 with TRBJ2-5; D perhaps matches TRBD2 (6 bases). V lost 5 bases and J lost 1, with 14 bases in between. Germline V gives CDR1 SGHTA, CDR2 FQGTGA. The CDR3 is 15 amino acids. The CDR3 region has the DNA TGTGCCAGCAGCCATAGCGGTGGGGCCCAAGAGACCCAGTACTTC. Its protein product is CASSHSGGAQETQYF.

This clone was picked up one time. The chain combines TRBV4-1 with TRBJ1-4; 8 bases are a match to TRBD1. The CDR3 loop spans 14 amino acids. After removal of 4 bases from V and 4 bases from J, the junction contained 2 bases not matched to a gene. CDR1 MGHRA and CDR2 YSYEKL come from the germline V gene. As DNA, the CDR3 is TGCGCCAGCAGCCTAGACAGGGGTAATGAAAAACTGTTTTTT. This encodes CASSLDRGNEKLFF.

This clone was counted only a few times. This chain links TRBV28 with TRBJ1-1; perhaps TRBD1 as D (5 bases). Per the germline V gene, CDR1 is MDHEN and CDR2 is SYDVKM. V dropped 5 bases and J dropped 2 bases, with 9 bases sitting between them. CDR3 length: 13 amino acids. CDR3 nucleotide sequence: TGTGCCAGCAGTCGACAGCCCAACACTGAAGCTTTCTTT. It is translated as CASSRQPNTEAFF.

J is TRBJ2-7 and V is TRBV7-9, with 8 bases fitting TRBD2. The junction had 3 bases not matched to a gene; V was cut back by 5 bases and J by 0 bases. The length of the CDR3 is 14 residues. Germline CDR1 reads SEHNR; CDR2 reads FQNEAQ (reference sequence). CDR3 in amino acids: CASSKSGSSYEQYF. Written as DNA, the CDR3 is TGTGCCAGCAGCAAAAGCGGGAGCTCCTACGAGCAGTACTTC.

This chain uses TRBV5-3 with TRBJ2-5; 7 bases are a match to TRBD2. TRBV5-3 is filed as an ORF, its function uncertain. V gave up 2 bases and J gave up 4 bases; unmatched junction bases: 11. The length of the CDR3 is 16 residues. The CDR3 loop is CARSFVSAGVGETQYF. Here the CDR3 DNA reads TGTGCCAGAAGCTTCGTATCTGCGGGAGTGGGAGAGACCCAGTACTTC.

This clone appeared a single time. V is TRBV27 and J is TRBJ2-7, with TRBD2 matching 11 bases. The V gene's germline CDR1 is MNHEY and CDR2 SMNVEV (reference sequence). J lost 6 bases, V lost 3 bases, and 4 bases had no gene match. The length of the CDR3 is 14 residues. This CDR3 reads CASSLVLAGVEQYF. CDR3 nucleotides: TGTGCCAGCAGTTTGGTACTAGCGGGAGTCGAGCAGTACTTC.

The gene calls are TRBV11-2 and TRBJ2-1; a weak D match, TRBD1 (7 bases). The CDR3 length is 14 residues. CDR1 and CDR2 from the germline V gene are SGHAT and FQNNGV. Trimming pared 5 bases from V and 5 bases from J, leaving 13 bases between. The DNA of the CDR3 is TGTGCCAGCAGCCTGACAGGGAGGAACAATGAGCAGTTCTTC. Translation gives CASSLTGRNNEQFF.

The rearrangement links TRBV30 to TRBJ2-3, with TRBD2 matching 12 bases. Germline-derived CDR1 and CDR2 are GTSNPN and SVGIG (reference sequence). With V trimmed by 3 bases and J by 6 bases, 10 bases remained unmatched. The CDR3 length is 16 residues. CDR3 DNA sequence: TGTGCCTGGAGAAAGACTAGCGGGAGTAGGGCCGATACGCAGTATTTT. Translating gives CAWRKTSGSRADTQYF.